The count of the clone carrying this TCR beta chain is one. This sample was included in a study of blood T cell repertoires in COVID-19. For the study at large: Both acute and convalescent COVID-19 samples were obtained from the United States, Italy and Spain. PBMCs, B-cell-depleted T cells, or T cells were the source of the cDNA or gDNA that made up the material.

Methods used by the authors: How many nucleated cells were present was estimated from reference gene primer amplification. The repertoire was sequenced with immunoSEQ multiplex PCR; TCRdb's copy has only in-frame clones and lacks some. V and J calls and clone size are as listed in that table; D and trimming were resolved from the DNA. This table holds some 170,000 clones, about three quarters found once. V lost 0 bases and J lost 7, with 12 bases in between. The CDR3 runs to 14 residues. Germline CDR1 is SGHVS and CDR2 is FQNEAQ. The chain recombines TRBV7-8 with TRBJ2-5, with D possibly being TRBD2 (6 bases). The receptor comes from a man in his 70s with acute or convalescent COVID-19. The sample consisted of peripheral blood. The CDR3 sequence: CASSLALREGTQYF. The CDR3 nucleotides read TGTGCCAGCAGCTTAGCTTTGCGGGAAGGGACCCAGTACTTC.